The rows below give T cell receptor beta chains drawn from one sample of a study of shared clonotypes between healthy human individuals. Assay: immunoSEQ multiplex PCR; the TCRdb copy retains only in-frame clones and omits some. Counted here are roughly 1,500,000 clones, about 98.5% occurring once; the ten biggest clones make up 0.3% to 0.45%. Source material: naive CD4+ T cells sorted from blood. These receptor sequences come from a man younger than 40 in good health. The CDR3 runs from the conserved cysteine through the conserved F or W. The D gene is left open where the match is weak. Size is omitted from some rows. Given values are once, few, many or a class for expanded clones.

clone_size d_call cdr3_length j_call v_call cdr3_aa cdr3_nt
NA NA 16 TRBJ1-2 TRBV18 CASSPPGRGPLYGYTF TGTGCCAGCTCACCACCGGGCAGGGGCCCGCTCTATGGCTACACCTTC
NA NA 13 TRBJ1-4 TRBV7-9 CASVRGHGEKLFF TGTGCCAGCGTTCGGGGGCATGGCGAAAAACTGTTTTTT
NA NA 13 TRBJ2-7 TRBV7-6 CASSTLGSYEQYF TGTGCCAGCAGCACCCTAGGGTCCTACGAGCAGTACTTC
NA NA 14 TRBJ2-7 TRBV5-1 CASSFGATGYEQYF TGCGCCAGCAGCTTCGGGGCCACGGGCTACGAGCAGTACTTC
NA NA 12 TRBJ2-1 TRBV7-2 CASSLVRERWFF TGTGCCAGCAGCTTAGTCCGGGAGCGCTGGTTCTTC
NA TRBD2 14 TRBJ2-7 TRBV28 CASNPSGSLYEQYF TGTGCCAGCAACCCAAGCGGGAGTTTATACGAGCAGTACTTC
NA NA 13 TRBJ2-5 TRBV6-1 CASISQEQETQYF TGTGCCAGCATTTCACAGGAACAAGAGACCCAGTACTTC
NA NA 14 TRBJ2-4 TRBV27 CASSSYQAKNIQYF TGTGCCAGCAGTTCTTACCAAGCCAAAAACATTCAGTACTTC
once NA 15 TRBJ2-3 TRBV4-2 CASSPSVSSTDTQYF TGTGCCAGCAGTCCTAGCGTTTCTAGCACAGATACGCAGTATTTT
NA TRBD1 12 TRBJ1-2 TRBV29-1 CSAEQGAGGYTF TGCAGCGCCGAACAGGGGGCCGGGGGCTACACCTTC
NA NA 14 TRBJ1-4 TRBV7-9 CASSLQVGDEKLFF TGTGCCAGCAGCTTGCAGGTGGGGGATGAAAAACTGTTTTTT
NA NA 15 TRBJ1-5 TRBV19 CASGPGTNSNQPQHF TGTGCCAGTGGGCCGGGGACAAATAGCAATCAGCCCCAGCATTTT
NA TRBD1 18 TRBJ2-7 TRBV5-1 CASSLVLAGTGSSYEQYF TGCGCCAGCAGCTTGGTGTTGGCGGGGACAGGTAGCTCCTACGAGCAGTACTTC
NA NA 14 TRBJ2-7 TRBV2 CASIGHPSSYEQYF TGTGCCAGCATCGGACACCCGAGCTCCTACGAGCAGTACTTC
once NA 17 TRBJ2-1 TRBV7-9 CASSLGGLAVTYNEQFF TGTGCCAGCAGCTTAGGGGGGCTAGCGGTTACCTACAATGAGCAGTTCTTC
NA NA 15 TRBJ2-7 TRBV28 CASRSVTVTSYEQYF TGTGCCAGCAGGTCTGTGACTGTAACTTCCTACGAGCAGTACTTC
NA TRBD1 15 TRBJ1-1 TRBV28 CASRGSLTGKGKAFF TGTGCCAGCAGGGGCTCCTTGACAGGGAAGGGTAAGGCTTTCTTT
NA NA 17 TRBJ2-7 TRBV2 CASRPQPGLQLSYEQYF TGTGCCAGCAGACCCCAACCCGGACTCCAACTCTCCTACGAGCAGTACTTC
NA NA 12 TRBJ2-1 TRBV2 CASRSGGLQPFF TGTGCCAGCAGAAGTGGGGGACTCCAGCCGTTCTTC
NA NA 13 TRBJ1-5 TRBV6-5 CASSYSSEQPQHF TGTGCCAGCAGTTACTCGAGCGAACAGCCCCAGCATTTT
NA TRBD1 14 TRBJ1-1 TRBV19 CASSILQGKTEAFF TGTGCCAGTAGTATTTTACAGGGGAAAACTGAAGCTTTCTTT
NA TRBD1 14 TRBJ2-3 TRBV5-1 CASSRTGTTDTQYF TGCGCCAGCAGCCGGACAGGGACCACAGATACGCAGTATTTT
NA NA 16 TRBJ2-7 TRBV27 CASSLGPGWSSYEQYF TGTGCCAGCAGTTTAGGCCCAGGGTGGAGCTCCTACGAGCAGTACTTC
NA TRBD2 17 TRBJ2-1 TRBV7-2 CASSLAAASGNYNEQFF TGTGCCAGCAGCTTAGCCGCCGCTAGCGGGAACTACAATGAGCAGTTCTTC
NA NA 14 TRBJ2-7 TRBV28 CASSPHTTSYEQYF TGTGCCAGCAGTCCTCACACAACCTCCTACGAGCAGTACTTC
NA NA 14 TRBJ1-1 TRBV30 CAWSTRGAAAEAFF TGTGCCTGGAGTACTCGGGGGGCGGCCGCTGAAGCTTTCTTT
NA TRBD1 15 TRBJ2-3 TRBV7-9 CASSSRTGAIDTQYF TGTGCCAGCAGCTCCAGGACAGGGGCAATAGATACGCAGTATTTT
NA NA 13 TRBJ2-1 TRBV30 CAWSVSSDLARFF TGTGCCTGGAGTGTGTCCTCCGATCTAGCGCGGTTCTTC
NA TRBD2 20 TRBJ2-1 TRBV14 CASSRRLGWDYPSSYNEQFF TGTGCCAGCAGCCGACGACTGGGTTGGGACTATCCGAGCTCCTACAATGAGCAGTTCTTC
NA NA 16 TRBJ2-3 TRBV7-6 CASSLELAASTDTQYF TGTGCCAGCAGCTTAGAACTAGCAGCCAGCACAGATACGCAGTATTTT
NA TRBD1 15 TRBJ1-3 TRBV6-6 CASSLWDSSGNTIYF TGTGCCAGCAGTCTATGGGACAGCTCTGGAAACACCATATATTTT
NA NA 12 TRBJ2-7 TRBV7-2 CASSSSVYEQYF TGTGCCAGCAGCTCCTCAGTTTACGAGCAGTACTTC
NA NA 13 TRBJ1-1 TRBV7-9 CASSLGVMGRAFF TGTGCCAGCAGCTTGGGGGTAATGGGGAGGGCTTTCTTT
NA NA 14 TRBJ2-7 TRBV28 CASRPGATAYEQYF TGTGCCAGCAGACCAGGGGCTACCGCCTACGAGCAGTACTTC
NA NA 16 TRBJ2-1 TRBV5-1 CASSLLSEPSYNEQFF TGCGCCAGCAGCTTGTTGAGCGAACCCTCTTACAATGAGCAGTTCTTC
NA TRBD2 14 TRBJ2-7 TRBV28 CASSALAGSYEQYF TGTGCCAGCTCAGCCCTAGCGGGATCGTACGAGCAGTACTTC
once TRBD1 13 TRBJ1-2 TRBV19 CASSFSGQGSWTF TGTGCCAGTAGTTTCTCGGGACAGGGATCATGGACCTTC
NA TRBD2 17 TRBJ2-1 TRBV5-4 CASSSLGRLAGLPEQFF TGTGCCAGCAGCTCTCTAGGGCGACTAGCGGGACTCCCAGAGCAGTTCTTC
NA NA 17 TRBJ2-3 TRBV21-1 CASSQPSDRSSTDTQYF TGTGCCAGCAGCCAACCCTCTGACAGGTCGTCCACAGATACGCAGTATTTT
NA NA 11 TRBJ1-5 TRBV28 CASSPGGSQHF TGTGCCAGCAGTCCCGGAGGGTCCCAGCATTTT
NA TRBD2 15 TRBJ2-3 TRBV5-6 CASSLLLAGVVTQYF TGTGCCAGCAGCTTGTTGCTAGCGGGAGTAGTTACGCAGTATTTT
NA NA 16 TRBJ2-1 TRBV28 CASSLFGGSSYNEQFF TGTGCCAGCAGTTTATTCGGAGGGAGCTCCTACAATGAGCAGTTCTTC
once TRBD1 14 TRBJ1-3 TRBV7-9 CASSPGQYGNTIYF TGTGCCAGCAGCCCGGGACAGTATGGAAACACCATATATTTT
NA NA 16 TRBJ2-3 TRBV7-2 CASTQGAGVKADTQYF TGTGCCAGCACCCAGGGGGCGGGAGTAAAGGCAGATACGCAGTATTTT
NA NA 14 TRBJ2-2 TRBV5-1 CASSRTVNTGELFF TGCGCCAGCAGTAGGACGGTGAACACCGGGGAGCTGTTTTTT
NA TRBD1 16 TRBJ1-5 TRBV6-4 CASICPQGASNQPQHF TGTGCCAGCATCTGCCCCCAGGGGGCAAGCAATCAGCCCCAGCATTTT
NA TRBD2 18 TRBJ2-1 TRBV15 CATSRDPAGKLTYNEQFF TGTGCCACCAGCAGAGATCCAGCGGGGAAATTAACCTACAATGAGCAGTTCTTC
NA TRBD2 17 TRBJ2-5 TRBV11-2 CASSLVGTRVGQETQYF TGTGCCAGCAGCTTAGTCGGGACTAGGGTTGGCCAAGAGACCCAGTACTTC
NA NA 13 TRBJ1-1 TRBV6-1 CASTGTLNTEAFF TGTGCCAGCACCGGGACACTGAACACTGAAGCTTTCTTT